This T cell receptor (beta chain) comes out of a study of T cells in localized non-small cell lung cancer (dated by TCRdb to the early 2020s). For the wider study: Comparing tumors with uninvolved tumor-adjacent lungs, the study looked at the T cell repertoires of roughly 250 patients with early-stage NSCLC. The cohort consisted of around 250 treatment-naive NSCLC patients whose localized lung tumors had been resected. Of the NSCLC patients, about 130 were male and about a hundred were female, and the mean age was about 69 years.

At diagnosis, peripheral blood, uninvolved tumor-adjacent lung and tumor were collected and stored as a combination of fresh-frozen and FFPE material. Blood samples were analyzed as peripheral blood mononuclear cells for TCR repertoire profiling. The immunoSEQ Assay was used to sequence TCR beta CDR3 regions from DNA. As for the authors' bioinformatics: T cell density was computed as TCR beta template counts normalized to usable DNA estimated by amplifying housekeeping genes. Richness was estimated using the preseqR package, with extrapolation to 400,000 templates for PBMC samples and to 120,000 templates for tissue samples. Clonality was defined as one minus Pielou's evenness. To identify tissue-enriched TCRs, differential abundance testing was run on productive amino-acid clonotypes with a minimum total count of 5 and an alpha of 0.1. Repertoire overlap between compartments was quantified with the Jaccard Index and Morisita Overlap Index. GLIPH clustered TCR beta CDR3s with public tetramer-defined viral CDR3s; viral motifs required at least three viral sequences plus V-gene enrichment. TCRdb holds this immuneACCESS table with in-frame rearrangements only. Some clones are missing; in checked studies, unresolved V genes explain under half, and the rest has no known cause. V and J calls and clone size are as listed in that table; D and trimming were resolved from the DNA. Recorded for this sample are around 26,000 clones; about nine tenths of them occurred a single time. The top ten clonotypes cover under 10% of the sample.

About this clone itself: Its antigen specificity is not known. No much larger clone is present one base from it, and per-base qualities are unavailable.

Findings and caveats that apply to the study as a whole: Since the design was exploratory, TCR variables were selected using unadjusted p-values with no false-discovery rate correction. A median of roughly 58 of the top 100 tumor clones were detected in paired uninvolved adjacent lung, and 28 of these tumor clones were also found among the top 100 clones of the paired uninvolved adjacent lung. Multi-region tumor sequencing was not performed, so intratumor heterogeneity could not be excluded. Uninvolved tumor-adjacent lung showed the highest T cell clonality, higher than tumor, which suggests more focused antigenic responses in the uninvolved tumor-adjacent lung. Longer overall survival was associated with higher blood T cell density, whereas shorter survival was associated with higher adjacent-lung clonality.

CDR1 SGHAT and CDR2 FQNNGV were looked up in the germline V gene. The cysteine opens and the phenylalanine closes a CDR3 of 16 amino acids. This entry keeps only the CDR3 DNA: 48 bases, framed from base 1. The junction carries 15 bases between V and J, which are trimmed by 5 bases and 1 base respectively. The sample was peripheral blood mononuclear cells, taken before any cancer treatment. Rearrangement joined TRBV11-2 to TRBJ2-1; the best D guess is TRBD1, with 5 bases matching. The TCR was taken from a woman aged 35-70 years with stage III lung adenocarcinoma. The CDR3 corresponds to CASSPLGAGSYNEQFF. The DNA reads as follows: TGTGCCAGCAGCCCACTTGGGGCAGGGTCCTACAATGAGCAGTTCTTC.